This T cell receptor beta chain stems from a study of blood T cell repertoires in COVID-19 (TCRdb year 2020). At the level of the whole study: Samples covering the acute and convalescent phases of COVID-19 were provided by collaborators in the United States, Italy and Spain. The samples were drawn from two sources: the first 160 participants of the ongoing ImmuneRACE study, and approximately 1,300 subjects contributed by 6 global collaborators. The dataset comprised deeply sampled blood TCRbeta repertoires from subjects exposed to, actively infected with, or recovered from COVID-19. Where HLA class I and class II types were available, the types were taken from metadata supplied by the sample provider, not from assay-based typing. The material from the prospective study consisted of cDNA or gDNA derived from T cells, B-cell-depleted T cells, or PBMCs. A de-identified subject ID, COVID-19 status, age in years and sex were almost always included in the sample metadata. The repertoires were released in a freely available public database intended as a resource for research on the immune response to SARS-CoV-2. Points the paper makes about the study in general: The amount of clinical and demographic metadata varied by source and participant and was provided uncurated.

Deletion took 2 bases off V and 5 bases off J, with a span of 12 bases between the germline ends. CDR1 and CDR2, looked up from the germline V gene, are SGHTA and FQGNSA. The CDR3 covers 15 residues, taking in both the cysteine and the phenylalanine. CDR3 DNA only is kept here, 45 bases in frame from base 1. Concerning this clone itself: It has no known antigen specificity. Base qualities are not at hand, and no much larger clone is one base apart.

TCRbeta CDR3 regions were amplified from genomic DNA using the immunoSEQ Assay, a bias-controlled multiplex PCR. On the authors' methods: Within the assay, amplification of reference gene primers was used to estimate how many nucleated cells each sample contained. To quantify the absolute abundance of each unique TCRbeta CDR3 rearrangement, sequence reads were collapsed and filtered. For each sample, productive Simpson clonality was calculated by taking the square root of Simpson's diversity index across productive rearrangements. What TCRdb holds here is the immuneACCESS table cut down to in-frame rearrangements. Part of the clones is not present; checked against another copy, under half of the missing clones reflect an unresolved V gene, and the others are unexplained. Clone size and V and J calls were adopted from that table, with D and trimming inferred from the DNA. This sample comprises some 130,000 clones, around 86% of them detected only once. About 10% of the sample comes from the top ten.

At one collaborating source in Seattle, patients were enrolled during active infection and were followed longitudinally through the course of disease. Collaborating institutions collected whole blood in K2EDTA tubes following their own protocols. For TCRbeta analysis, collaborators shipped samples as frozen whole blood, isolated PBMCs, or DNA extracted from either of those sample types. Sequenced material: peripheral blood. The TCR originated in an older woman with COVID-19, enrolled during active disease. This sequence uses TRBV7-2 and TRBJ1-4, with the D segment identity uncertain. CDR3 protein: CASSLRAGENEKLFF. The nucleotide sequence is given as TGTGCCAGCAGCTTAAGGGCGGGAGAAAATGAAAAACTGTTTTTT.